What follows is one T cell receptor beta chain and its context. Its specificity is unknown. With V trimmed by 2 bases and J by 0 bases, 10 bases remained unmatched. This CDR3 spans 17 amino acids. CDR1 is MNHNS, CDR2 SASEGT, per germline. Here immunoSEQ multiplex PCR was the method, and the copy in TCRdb shows in-frame clones only, minus some. The sample lists about 9,400 clones; roughly 79% were seen once. The data originate from a study of T cell clonotyping in hematopoietic cell transplantation. Broader study findings: Recipient TCR diversity dropped after transplant; expanded clonotypes rose from day 30 to 180. Higher Inverse Simpson Index values in graft donor and pretransplant recipient predicted broader posttransplant TCR diversity. Without cell sorting, CD4 versus CD8 contributions remain unresolved. At the given depth, recipient repertoires were over 95% de novo clonotypes.

This specimen was PBMCs, taken 180 days after allogeneic stem cell transplant. The J gene is TRBJ2-7, the V gene TRBV6-1, with 7 bases identical to TRBD2. The receptor's source is a male patient between 40 and 49 years old who had an allogeneic stem cell transplant from a related donor, so the T cells may come from the graft donor. Some clones in this sample may be carry-over from other donors' samples. This chain's CDR3 is CASSEIGLASGSYEQYF. CDR3 nucleotide sequence: TGTGCCAGCAGTGAAATCGGCTTGGCTAGCGGCTCCTACGAGCAGTACTTC.